This T cell receptor (beta chain) was sequenced for a study of T cells in Graves' hyperthyroidism and ophthalmopathy. Study as a whole: Peripheral blood was drawn at first diagnosis, prior to all treatment. Study-level results: Model output signaled ophthalmopathy a median 6.5 months ahead of onset.

TCR beta CDR3 regions were amplified from RNA transcripts. An initial round of RT-PCR targeting the TCR CDR3 relied on the HTBI primer set. TCRdb passed the multiplex PCR reads through MiXCR, listing each CDR3 protein once. This sample has 640,000 or so distinct CDR3 sequences, with roughly 14% found just once. Points on this clonotype: Its antigen remains unidentified.

Exclusion of a patient resulted from uncontrolled infection, other autoimmune disease, pregnancy or lactation. V was trimmed by 1 base and J by 0 bases, leaving 10 bases between them. This CDR3 is 16 amino acids long. This TCR was sampled from a woman between 40 and 50 years old with Graves' ophthalmopathy. The chain uses TRBV12-3 or TRBV12-4 and TRBJ1-3; unclear D gene. The sample was blood. CDR3 sequence reads: CASSLGWKHSGNTIYF. CDR3 nucleotides: TGTGCCAGCAGTTTAGGGTGGAAACACTCTGGAAACACCATATATTTT.